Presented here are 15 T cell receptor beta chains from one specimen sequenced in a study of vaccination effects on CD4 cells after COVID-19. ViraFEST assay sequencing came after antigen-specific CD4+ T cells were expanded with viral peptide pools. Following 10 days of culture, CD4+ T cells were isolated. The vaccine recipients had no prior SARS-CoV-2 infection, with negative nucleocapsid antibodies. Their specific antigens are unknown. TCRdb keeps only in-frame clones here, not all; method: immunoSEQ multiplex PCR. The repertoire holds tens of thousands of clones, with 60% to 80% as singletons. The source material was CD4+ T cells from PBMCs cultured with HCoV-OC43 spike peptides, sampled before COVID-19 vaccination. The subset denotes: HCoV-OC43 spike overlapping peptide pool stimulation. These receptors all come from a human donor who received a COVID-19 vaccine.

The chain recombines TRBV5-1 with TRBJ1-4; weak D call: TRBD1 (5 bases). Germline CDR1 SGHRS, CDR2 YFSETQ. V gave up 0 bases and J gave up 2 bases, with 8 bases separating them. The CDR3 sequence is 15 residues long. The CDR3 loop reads CASSLGTPTNEKLFF. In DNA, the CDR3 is TGCGCCAGCAGCTTGGGGACACCTACTAATGAAAAACTGTTTTTT.

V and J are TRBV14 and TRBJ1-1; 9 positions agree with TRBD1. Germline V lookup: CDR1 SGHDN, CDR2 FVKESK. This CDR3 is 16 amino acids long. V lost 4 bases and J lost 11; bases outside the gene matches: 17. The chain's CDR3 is CASSRFTAGTGLSAFF. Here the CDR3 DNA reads TGTGCCAGCAGCCGGTTTACAGCCGGGACAGGGTTATCGGCTTTCTTT.

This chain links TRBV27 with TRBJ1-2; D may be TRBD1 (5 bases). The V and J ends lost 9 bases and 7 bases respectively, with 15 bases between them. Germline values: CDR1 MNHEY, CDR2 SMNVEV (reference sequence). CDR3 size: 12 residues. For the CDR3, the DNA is TGTGCCAGTGGGGGTAATCTCCGTGGCTACACCTTC. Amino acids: CASGGNLRGYTF.

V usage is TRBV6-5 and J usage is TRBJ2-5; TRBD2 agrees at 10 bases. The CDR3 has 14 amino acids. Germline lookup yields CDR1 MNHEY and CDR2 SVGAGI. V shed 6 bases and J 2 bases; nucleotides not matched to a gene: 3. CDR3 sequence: CASRFSGGQETQYF. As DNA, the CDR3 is TGTGCCAGCAGGTTTAGCGGGGGGCAAGAGACCCAGTACTTC.

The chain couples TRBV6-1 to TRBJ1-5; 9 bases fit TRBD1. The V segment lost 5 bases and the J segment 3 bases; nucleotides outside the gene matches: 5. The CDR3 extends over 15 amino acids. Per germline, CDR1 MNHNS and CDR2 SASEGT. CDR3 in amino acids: CASSRTGDYNQPQHF. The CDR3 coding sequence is TGTGCCAGCAGTCGGACAGGGGATTACAATCAGCCCCAGCATTTT.

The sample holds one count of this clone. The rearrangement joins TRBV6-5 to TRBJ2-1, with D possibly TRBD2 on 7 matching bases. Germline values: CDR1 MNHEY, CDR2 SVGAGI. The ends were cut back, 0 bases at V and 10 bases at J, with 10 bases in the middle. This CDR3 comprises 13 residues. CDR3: CASSYSGGLEQFF. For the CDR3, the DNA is TGTGCCAGCAGTTACTCGGGGGGGCTAGAGCAGTTCTTC.

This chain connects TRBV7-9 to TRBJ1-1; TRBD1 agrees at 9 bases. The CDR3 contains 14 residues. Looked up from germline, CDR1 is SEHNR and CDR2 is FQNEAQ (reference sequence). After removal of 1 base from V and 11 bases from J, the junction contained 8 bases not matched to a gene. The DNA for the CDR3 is TGTGCCAGCAGCTTAGAGGGACAGGGTCGGTTTGCTTTCTTT. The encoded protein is CASSLEGQGRFAFF.

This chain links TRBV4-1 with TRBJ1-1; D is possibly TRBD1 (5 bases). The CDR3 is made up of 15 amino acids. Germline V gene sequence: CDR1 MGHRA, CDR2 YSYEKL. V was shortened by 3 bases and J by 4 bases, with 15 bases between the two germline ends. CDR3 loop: CASSHLRPQGTEAFF. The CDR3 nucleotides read TGCGCCAGCAGCCACTTACGGCCGCAGGGCACTGAAGCTTTCTTT.

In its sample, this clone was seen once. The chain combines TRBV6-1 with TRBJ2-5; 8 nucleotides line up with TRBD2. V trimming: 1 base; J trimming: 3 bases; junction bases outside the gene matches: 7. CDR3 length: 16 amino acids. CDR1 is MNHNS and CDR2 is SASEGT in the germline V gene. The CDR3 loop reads CASSEGFRGGKETQYF. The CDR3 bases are TGTGCCAGCAGTGAAGGGTTTCGGGGGGGGAAAGAGACCCAGTACTTC.

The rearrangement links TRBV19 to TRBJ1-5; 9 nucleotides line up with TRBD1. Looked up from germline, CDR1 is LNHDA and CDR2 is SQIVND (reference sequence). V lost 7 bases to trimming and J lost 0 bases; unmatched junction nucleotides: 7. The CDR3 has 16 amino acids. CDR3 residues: CASIPGQGFSNQPQHF. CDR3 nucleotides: TGTGCCAGTATCCCGGGACAGGGATTTAGCAATCAGCCCCAGCATTTT.

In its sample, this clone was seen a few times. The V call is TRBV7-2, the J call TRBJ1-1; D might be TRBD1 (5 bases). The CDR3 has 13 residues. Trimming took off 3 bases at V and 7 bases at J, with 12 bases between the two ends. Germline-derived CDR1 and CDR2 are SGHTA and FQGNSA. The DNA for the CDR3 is TGTGCCAGCAGCTTCTTTGGACATCTTGAAGCTTTCTTT. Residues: CASSFFGHLEAFF.

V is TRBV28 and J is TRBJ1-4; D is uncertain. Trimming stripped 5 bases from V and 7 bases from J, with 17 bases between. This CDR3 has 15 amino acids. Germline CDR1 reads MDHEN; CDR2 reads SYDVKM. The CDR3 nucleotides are TGTGCCAGCAGTCCCGCTAACCCGGAAGGTGAAAAACTGTTTTTT. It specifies CASSPANPEGEKLFF.

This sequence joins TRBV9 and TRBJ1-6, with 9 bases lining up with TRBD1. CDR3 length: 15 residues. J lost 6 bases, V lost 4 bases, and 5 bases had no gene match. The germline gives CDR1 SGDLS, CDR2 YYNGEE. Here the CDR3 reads CASSTGQGGNSPLHF. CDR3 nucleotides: TGTGCCAGCAGCACGGGACAGGGAGGTAATTCACCCCTCCACTTT.

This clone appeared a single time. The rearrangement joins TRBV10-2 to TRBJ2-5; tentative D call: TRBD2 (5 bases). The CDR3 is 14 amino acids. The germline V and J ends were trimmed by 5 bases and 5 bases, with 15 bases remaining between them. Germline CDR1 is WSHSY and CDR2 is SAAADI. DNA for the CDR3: TGCGCCAGCAGTATCGGGGAAATTTGGGAGACCCAGTACTTC. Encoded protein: CASSIGEIWETQYF.

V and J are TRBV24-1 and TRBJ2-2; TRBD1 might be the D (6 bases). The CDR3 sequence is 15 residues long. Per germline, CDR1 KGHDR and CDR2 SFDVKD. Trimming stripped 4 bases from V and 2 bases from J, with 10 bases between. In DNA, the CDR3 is TGTGCCACCAGTGACCCGGGACAAAACACCGGGGAGCTGTTTTTT. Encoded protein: CATSDPGQNTGELFF.